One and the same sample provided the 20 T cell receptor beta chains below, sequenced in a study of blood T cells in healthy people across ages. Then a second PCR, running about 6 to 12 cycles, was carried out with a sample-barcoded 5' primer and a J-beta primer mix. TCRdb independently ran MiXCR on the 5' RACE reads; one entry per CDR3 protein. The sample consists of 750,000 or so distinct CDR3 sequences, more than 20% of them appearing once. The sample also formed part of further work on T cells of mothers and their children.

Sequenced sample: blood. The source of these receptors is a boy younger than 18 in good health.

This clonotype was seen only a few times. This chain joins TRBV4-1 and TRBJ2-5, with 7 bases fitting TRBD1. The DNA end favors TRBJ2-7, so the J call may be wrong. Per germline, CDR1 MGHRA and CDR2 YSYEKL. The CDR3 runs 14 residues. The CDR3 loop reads CASSHAPGTVEQYF. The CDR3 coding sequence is TGCGCCAGCAGCCATGCCCCCGGGACAGTCGAGCAGTACTTC.

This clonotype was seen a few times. The CDR3 sequence is CASSLWDRGETQYF. The DNA for the CDR3 is TGTGCCAGCAGCTTGTGGGACAGGGGTGAGACCCAGTACTTC. The chain employs TRBV7-2 and TRBJ2-5, with 10 bases fitting TRBD1. V trimming: 3 bases; J trimming: 5 bases; junction bases outside the gene matches: 3. The germline V gene encodes CDR1 SGHTA and CDR2 FQGNSA. The CDR3 totals 14 residues. The full variable domain, completed using reference TRBV7-2 and TRBJ2-5, is GAGVSQSPSNKVTEKGKDVELRCDPISGHTALYWYRQSLGQGLEFLIYFQGNSAPDKSGLPSDRFSAERTGGSVSTLTIQRTQQEDSAVYLCASSLWDRGETQYFGPGTRLLVL.

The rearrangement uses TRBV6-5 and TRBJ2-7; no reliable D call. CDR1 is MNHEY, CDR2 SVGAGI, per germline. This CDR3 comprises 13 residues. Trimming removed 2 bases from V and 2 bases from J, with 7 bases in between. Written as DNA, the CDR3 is TGTGCCAGCAGTTACGGTCGGGCCTACGAGCAGTACTTC. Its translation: CASSYGRAYEQYF.

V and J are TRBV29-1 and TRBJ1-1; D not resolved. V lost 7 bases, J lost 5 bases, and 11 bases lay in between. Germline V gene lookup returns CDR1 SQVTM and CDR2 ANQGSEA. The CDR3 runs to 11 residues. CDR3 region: CSGEHRTEAFF. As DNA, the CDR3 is TGCAGCGGAGAGCACCGGACTGAAGCTTTCTTT. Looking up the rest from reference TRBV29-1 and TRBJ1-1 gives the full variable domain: SAVISQKPSRDICQRGTSLTIQCQVDSQVTMMFWYRQQPGQSLTLIATANQGSEATYESGFVIDKFPISRPNLTFSTLTVSNMSPEDSSIYLCSGEHRTEAFFGQGTRLTVV.

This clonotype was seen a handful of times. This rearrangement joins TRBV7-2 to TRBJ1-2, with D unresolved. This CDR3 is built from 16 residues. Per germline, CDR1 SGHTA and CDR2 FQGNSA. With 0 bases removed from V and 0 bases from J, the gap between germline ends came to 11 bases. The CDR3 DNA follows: TGTGCCAGCAGCTTAGCCGGCCTGCAGACTAACTATGGCTACACCTTC. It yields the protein CASSLAGLQTNYGYTF.

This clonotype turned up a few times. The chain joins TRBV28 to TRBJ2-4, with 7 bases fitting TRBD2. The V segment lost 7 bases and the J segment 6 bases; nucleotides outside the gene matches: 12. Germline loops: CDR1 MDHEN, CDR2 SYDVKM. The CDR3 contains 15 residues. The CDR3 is CASIAAGTLGNIQYF. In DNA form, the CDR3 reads TGTGCCAGCATTGCAGCGGGGACCCTGGGAAACATTCAGTACTTC.

In DNA form, the CDR3 reads TGTGCCAGCAGCCAAGTAGGGGGCTATGAAAAACTGTTTTTT. This sequence encodes CASSQVGGYEKLFF. The rearrangement uses TRBV14 and TRBJ1-4; 7 positions agree with TRBD1. Germline values: CDR1 SGHDN, CDR2 FVKESK. Germline trimming cut 1 base from V and 6 bases from J; bases unmatched to any gene: 2. This CDR3 is 14 amino acids long.

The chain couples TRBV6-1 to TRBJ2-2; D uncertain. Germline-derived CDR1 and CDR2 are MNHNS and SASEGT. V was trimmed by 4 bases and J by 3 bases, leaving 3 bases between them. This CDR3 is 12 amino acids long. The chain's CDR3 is CASSGYTGELFF. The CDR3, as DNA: TGTGCCAGCAGTGGTTACACCGGGGAGCTGTTTTTT.

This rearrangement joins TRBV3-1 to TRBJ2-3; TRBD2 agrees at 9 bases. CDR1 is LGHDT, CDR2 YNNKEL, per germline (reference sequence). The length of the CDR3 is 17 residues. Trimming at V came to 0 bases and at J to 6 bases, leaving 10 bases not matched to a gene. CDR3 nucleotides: TGTGCCAGCAGCCAAGAGGCTAGCGGGATAACTTCCGATACGCAGTATTTT. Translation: CASSQEASGITSDTQYF.

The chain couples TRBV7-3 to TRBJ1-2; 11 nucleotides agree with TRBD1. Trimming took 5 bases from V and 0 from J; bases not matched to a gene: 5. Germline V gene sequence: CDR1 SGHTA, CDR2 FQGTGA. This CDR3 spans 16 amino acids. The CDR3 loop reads CASSRTGGDSNYGYTF. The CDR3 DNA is TGTGCCAGCAGCCGGACAGGGGGCGATTCTAACTATGGCTACACCTTC.

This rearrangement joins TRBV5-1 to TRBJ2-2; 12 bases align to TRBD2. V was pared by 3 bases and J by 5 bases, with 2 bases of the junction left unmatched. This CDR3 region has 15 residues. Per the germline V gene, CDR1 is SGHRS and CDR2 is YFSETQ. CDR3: CASSSTSGRTGELFF. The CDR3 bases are TGCGCCAGCAGCTCTACTAGCGGGAGGACCGGGGAGCTGTTTTTT.

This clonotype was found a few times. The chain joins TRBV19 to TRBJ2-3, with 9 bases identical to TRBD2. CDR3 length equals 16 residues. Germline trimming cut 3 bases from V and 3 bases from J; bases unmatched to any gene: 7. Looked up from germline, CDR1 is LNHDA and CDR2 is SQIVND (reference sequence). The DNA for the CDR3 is TGTGCCAGTAGTATTGGTGAGGCGGGAGGGACAGATACGCAGTATTTT. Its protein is CASSIGEAGGTDTQYF.

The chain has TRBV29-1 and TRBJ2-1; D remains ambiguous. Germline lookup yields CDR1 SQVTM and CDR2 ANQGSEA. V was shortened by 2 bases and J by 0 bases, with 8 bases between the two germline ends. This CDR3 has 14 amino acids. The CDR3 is CSVESRSSYNEQFF. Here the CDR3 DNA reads TGCAGCGTTGAAAGTCGGAGCTCCTACAATGAGCAGTTCTTC.

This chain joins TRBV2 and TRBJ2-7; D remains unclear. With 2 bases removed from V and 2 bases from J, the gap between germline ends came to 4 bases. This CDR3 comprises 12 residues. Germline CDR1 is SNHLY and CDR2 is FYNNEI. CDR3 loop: CASSETPYEQYF. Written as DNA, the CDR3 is TGTGCCAGCAGTGAAACTCCCTACGAGCAGTACTTC.

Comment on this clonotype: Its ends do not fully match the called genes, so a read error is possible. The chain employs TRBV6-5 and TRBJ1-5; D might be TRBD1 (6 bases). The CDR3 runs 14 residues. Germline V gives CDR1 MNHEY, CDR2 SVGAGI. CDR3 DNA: TGTGCCAGCAGTTACTCACAGGGCAATCAGCCCCGGCATTTT. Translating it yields CASSYSQGNQPRHF.

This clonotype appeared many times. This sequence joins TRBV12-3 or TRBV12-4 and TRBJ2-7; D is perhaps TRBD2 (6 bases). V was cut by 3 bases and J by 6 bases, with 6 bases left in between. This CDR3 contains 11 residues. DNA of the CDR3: TGTGCCAGCAGTTTCGGGGGCGAGCAGTACTTC. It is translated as CASSFGGEQYF.

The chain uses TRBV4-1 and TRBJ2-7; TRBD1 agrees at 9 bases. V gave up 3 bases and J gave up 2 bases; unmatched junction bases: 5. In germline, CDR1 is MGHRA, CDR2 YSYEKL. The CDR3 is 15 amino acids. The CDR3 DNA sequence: TGCGCCAGCAGCCATCCGGGACAGGGAACCTACGAGCAGTACTTC. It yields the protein CASSHPGQGTYEQYF.

In nucleotides, the CDR3 is TGCAGTGCTCAGTGGACAGGAGCTAACTATGGCTACACCTTC. Encoded protein: CSAQWTGANYGYTF. V gene TRBV20-1 combines with J gene TRBJ1-2; 7 bases align to TRBD1. Trimming took 5 bases from V and 0 from J; bases not matched to a gene: 6. The germline CDR1 and CDR2 sequences are DFQATT and SNEGSKA (reference sequence). This CDR3 is 14 amino acids long.

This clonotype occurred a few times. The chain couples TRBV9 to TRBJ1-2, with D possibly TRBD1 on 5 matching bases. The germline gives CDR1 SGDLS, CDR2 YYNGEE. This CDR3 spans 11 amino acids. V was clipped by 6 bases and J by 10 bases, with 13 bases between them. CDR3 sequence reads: CASTQGGDYTF. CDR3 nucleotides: TGTGCCAGCACCCAGGGCGGGGACTACACCTTC.

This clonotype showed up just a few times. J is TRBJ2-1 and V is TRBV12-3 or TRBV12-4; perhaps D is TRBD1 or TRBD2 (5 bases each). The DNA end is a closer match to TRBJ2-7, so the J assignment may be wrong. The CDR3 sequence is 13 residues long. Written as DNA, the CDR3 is TGTGCCAGCAGTTTTACCGGGGCCAACGAGCAGTACTTC. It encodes CASSFTGANEQYF.